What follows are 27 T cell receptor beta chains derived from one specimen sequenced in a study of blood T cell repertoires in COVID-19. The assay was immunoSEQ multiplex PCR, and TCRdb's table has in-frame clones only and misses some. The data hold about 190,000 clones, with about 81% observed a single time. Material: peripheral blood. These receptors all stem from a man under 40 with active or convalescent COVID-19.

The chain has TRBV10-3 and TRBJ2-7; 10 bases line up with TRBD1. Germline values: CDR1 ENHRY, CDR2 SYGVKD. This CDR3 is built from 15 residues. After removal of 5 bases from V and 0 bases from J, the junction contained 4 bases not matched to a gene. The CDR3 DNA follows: TGTGCCATCAGTTTAGGACAGGGGGGCTCCTACGAGCAGTACGTC. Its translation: CAISLGQGGSYEQYV.

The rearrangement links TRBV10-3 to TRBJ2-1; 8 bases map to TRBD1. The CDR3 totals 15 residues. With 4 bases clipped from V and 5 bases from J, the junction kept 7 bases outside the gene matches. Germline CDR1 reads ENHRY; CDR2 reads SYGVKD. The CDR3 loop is CAISGGQVVDNEQFF. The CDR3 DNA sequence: TGTGCCATCAGTGGGGGACAGGTCGTGGACAATGAGCAGTTCTTC.

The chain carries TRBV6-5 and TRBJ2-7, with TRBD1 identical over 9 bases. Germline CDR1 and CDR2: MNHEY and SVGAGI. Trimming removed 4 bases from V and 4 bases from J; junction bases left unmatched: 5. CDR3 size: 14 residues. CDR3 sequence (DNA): TGTGCCAGCAGTTCCGGGACAGGGTCATACGAGCAGTACGTC. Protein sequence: CASSSGTGSYEQYV.

The CDR3, as DNA: TGTGCCTGGAGGGGGCTCGCAGGGGCCTACGAGCAGTACTTC. Translated: CAWRGLAGAYEQYF. The chain links TRBV30 to TRBJ2-7, with D possibly TRBD1 on 6 matching bases. The CDR3 length is 14 residues. The V end was cut by 3 bases, the J end by 2 bases, with 14 bases between. Looked up from germline, CDR1 is GTSNPN and CDR2 is SVGIG (reference sequence).

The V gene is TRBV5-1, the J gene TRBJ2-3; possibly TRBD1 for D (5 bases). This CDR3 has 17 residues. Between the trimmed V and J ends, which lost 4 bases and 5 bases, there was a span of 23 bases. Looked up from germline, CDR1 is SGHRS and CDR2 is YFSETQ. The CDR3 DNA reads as TGCGCCAGCAGCCCCCTAGTCCCTACAGGCTTAGGAGATACGCAGTATTTT. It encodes CASSPLVPTGLGDTQYF.

CDR3 nucleotides: TGCGCCAGCAGTGAGTCTATTATACGGGGTGCCGAGCAGTACGTC. It codes for CASSESIIRGAEQYV. The chain combines TRBV10-2 with TRBJ2-7; D is perhaps TRBD2 (5 bases). V lost 0 bases to trimming and J lost 6 bases, with 15 bases between them. The CDR3 is 15 amino acids. The germline V gene encodes CDR1 WSHSY and CDR2 SAAADI.

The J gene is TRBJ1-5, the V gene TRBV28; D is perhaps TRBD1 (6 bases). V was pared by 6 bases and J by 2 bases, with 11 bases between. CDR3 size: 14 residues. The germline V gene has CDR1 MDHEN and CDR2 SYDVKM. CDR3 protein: CASRTQGGNQPQHF. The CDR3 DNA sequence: TGTGCCAGCAGGACACAGGGAGGCAATCAGCCCCAGCATTTT.

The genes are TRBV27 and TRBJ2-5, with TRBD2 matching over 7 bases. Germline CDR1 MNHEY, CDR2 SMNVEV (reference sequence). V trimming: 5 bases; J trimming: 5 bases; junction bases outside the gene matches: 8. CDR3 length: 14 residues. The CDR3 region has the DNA TGTGCCAGCAGTACCCGACTAGCTTCGGAGACCCAGTACTTC. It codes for CASSTRLASETQYF.

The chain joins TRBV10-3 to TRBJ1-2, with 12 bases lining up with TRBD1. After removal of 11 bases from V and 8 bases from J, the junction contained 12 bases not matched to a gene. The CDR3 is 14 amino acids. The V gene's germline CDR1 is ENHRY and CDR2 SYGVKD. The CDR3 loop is CAAGAGQGARGYTF. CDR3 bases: TGTGCCGCCGGGGCGGGACAGGGGGCACGAGGCTACACCTTC.

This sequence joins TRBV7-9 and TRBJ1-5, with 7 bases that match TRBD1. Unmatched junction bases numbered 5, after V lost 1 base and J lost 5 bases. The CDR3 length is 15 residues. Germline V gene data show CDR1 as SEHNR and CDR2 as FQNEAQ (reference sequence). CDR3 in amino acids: CASSLGTGLHQPQHF. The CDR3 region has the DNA TGTGCCAGCAGCTTAGGGACAGGCCTCCATCAGCCCCAGCATTTT.

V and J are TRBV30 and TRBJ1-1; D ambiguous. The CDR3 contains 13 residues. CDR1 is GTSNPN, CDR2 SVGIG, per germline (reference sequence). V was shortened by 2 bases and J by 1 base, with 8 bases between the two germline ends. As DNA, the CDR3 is TGTGCCTGGAGTATAACAACGAACACTGAAGCTTTCTTT. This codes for CAWSITTNTEAFF.

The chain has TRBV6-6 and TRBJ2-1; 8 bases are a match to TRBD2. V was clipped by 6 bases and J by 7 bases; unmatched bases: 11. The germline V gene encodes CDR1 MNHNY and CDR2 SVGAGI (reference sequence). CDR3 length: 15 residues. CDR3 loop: CASSPRTSPSNEQFF. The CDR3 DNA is TGTGCCAGCAGCCCTCGGACTAGCCCGTCTAATGAGCAGTTCTTC.

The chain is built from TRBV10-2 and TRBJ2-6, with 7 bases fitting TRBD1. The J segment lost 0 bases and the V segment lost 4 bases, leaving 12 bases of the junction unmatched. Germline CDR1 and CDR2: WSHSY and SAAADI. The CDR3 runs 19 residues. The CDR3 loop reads CASSVVTGWDSSGANVLTF. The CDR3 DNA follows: TGCGCCAGCAGTGTGGTGACAGGGTGGGATTCCTCTGGGGCCAACGTCCTGACTTTC.

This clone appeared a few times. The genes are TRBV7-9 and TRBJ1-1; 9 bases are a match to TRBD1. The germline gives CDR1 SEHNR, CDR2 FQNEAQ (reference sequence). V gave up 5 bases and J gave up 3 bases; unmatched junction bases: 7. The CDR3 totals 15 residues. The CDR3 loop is CASSPTGGDDTEAFF. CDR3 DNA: TGTGCCAGCAGCCCCACAGGGGGCGACGACACTGAAGCTTTCTTT.

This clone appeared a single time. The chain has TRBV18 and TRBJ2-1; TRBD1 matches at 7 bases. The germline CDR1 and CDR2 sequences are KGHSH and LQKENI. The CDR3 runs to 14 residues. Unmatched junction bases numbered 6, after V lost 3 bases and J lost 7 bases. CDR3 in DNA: TGTGCCAGCTCACCGCTACAGGGGCGGAATGAGCAGTTCTTC. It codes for CASSPLQGRNEQFF.

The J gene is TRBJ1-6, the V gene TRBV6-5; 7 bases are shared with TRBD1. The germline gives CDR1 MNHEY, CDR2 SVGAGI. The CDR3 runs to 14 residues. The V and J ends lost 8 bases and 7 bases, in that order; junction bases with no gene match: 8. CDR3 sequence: CASGGWDSNSPLHF. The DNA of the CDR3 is TGTGCCAGCGGAGGATGGGACAGCAATTCACCCCTCCACTTT.

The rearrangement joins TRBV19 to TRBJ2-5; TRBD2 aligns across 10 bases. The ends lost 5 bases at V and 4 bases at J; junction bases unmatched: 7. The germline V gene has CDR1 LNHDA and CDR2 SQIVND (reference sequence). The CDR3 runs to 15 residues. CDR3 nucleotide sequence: TGTGCCAGTAGTTCCGTAGCGGGAGGTAGAGAGACCCAGTACTTC. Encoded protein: CASSSVAGGRETQYF.

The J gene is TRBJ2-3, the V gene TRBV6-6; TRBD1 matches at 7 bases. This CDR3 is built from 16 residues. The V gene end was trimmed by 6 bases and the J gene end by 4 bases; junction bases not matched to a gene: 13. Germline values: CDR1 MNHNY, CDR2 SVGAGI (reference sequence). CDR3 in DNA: TGTGCCAGCAGGGGACCAGGACAGGTAGGCCCAGATACGCAGTATTTT. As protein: CASRGPGQVGPDTQYF.

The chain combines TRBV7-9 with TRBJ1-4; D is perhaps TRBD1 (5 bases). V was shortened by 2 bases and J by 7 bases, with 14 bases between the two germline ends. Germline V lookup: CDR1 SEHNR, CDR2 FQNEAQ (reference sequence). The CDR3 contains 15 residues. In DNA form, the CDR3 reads TGTGCCAGCAGCTTAAGCACAGGCCCGGCTGAAAAACTGTTTTTT. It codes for CASSLSTGPAEKLFF.

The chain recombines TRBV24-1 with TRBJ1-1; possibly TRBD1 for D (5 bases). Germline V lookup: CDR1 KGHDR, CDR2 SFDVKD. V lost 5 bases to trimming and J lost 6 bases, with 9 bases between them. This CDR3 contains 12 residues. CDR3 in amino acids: CATSGGDPEAFF. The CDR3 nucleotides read TGTGCCACCAGTGGGGGGGACCCTGAAGCTTTCTTT.

CDR3 residues: CASSPGGSGNTIYF. DNA of the CDR3: TGTGCCAGCAGCCCAGGCGGGTCTGGAAACACCATATATTTT. The V gene is TRBV28, the J gene TRBJ1-3, with D hard to call. The CDR3 is 14 amino acids. Looked up from germline, CDR1 is MDHEN and CDR2 is SYDVKM. With 6 bases removed from V and 1 base from J, the gap between germline ends came to 10 bases.

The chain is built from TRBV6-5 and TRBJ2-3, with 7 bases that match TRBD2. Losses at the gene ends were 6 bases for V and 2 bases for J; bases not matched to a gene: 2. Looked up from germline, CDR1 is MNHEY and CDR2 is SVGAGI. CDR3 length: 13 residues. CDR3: CASRGGITDTQYF. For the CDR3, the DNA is TGTGCCAGCAGGGGGGGGATCACAGATACGCAGTATTTT.

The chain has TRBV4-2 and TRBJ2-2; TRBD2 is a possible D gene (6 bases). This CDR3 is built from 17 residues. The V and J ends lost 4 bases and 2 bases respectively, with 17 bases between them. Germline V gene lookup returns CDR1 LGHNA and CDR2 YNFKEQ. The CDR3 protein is CASSPQVAEVNTGELFF. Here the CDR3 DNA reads TGTGCCAGCAGCCCACAGGTAGCGGAGGTTAACACCGGGGAGCTGTTTTTT.

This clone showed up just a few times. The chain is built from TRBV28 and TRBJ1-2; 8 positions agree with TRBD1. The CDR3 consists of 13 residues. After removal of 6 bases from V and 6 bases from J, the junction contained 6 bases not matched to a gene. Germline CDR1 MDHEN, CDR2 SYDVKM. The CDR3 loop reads CASSLDRGNGYTF. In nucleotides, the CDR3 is TGTGCCAGCAGCCTCGACAGGGGCAATGGCTACACCTTC.

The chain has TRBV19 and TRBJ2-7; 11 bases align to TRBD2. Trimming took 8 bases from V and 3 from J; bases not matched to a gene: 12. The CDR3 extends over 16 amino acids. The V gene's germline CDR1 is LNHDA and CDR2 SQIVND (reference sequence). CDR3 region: CASSTWLAGGLYEQYF. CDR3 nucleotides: TGTGCCAGTTCCACTTGGCTAGCGGGAGGCCTCTACGAGCAGTACTTC.

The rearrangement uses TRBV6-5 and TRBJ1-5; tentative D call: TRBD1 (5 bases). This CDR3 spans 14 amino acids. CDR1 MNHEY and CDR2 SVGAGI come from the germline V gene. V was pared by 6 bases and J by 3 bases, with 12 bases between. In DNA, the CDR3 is TGTGCCAGCAGGTCTGACAGTGCCAATCAGCCCCAGCATTTT. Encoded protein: CASRSDSANQPQHF.

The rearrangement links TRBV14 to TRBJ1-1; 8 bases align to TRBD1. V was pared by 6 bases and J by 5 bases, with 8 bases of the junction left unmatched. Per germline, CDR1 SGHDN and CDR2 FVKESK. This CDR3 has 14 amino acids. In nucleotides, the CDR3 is TGTGCCAGCAGAACTCAGGGGGCAGGAACTGAAGCTTTCTTT. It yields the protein CASRTQGAGTEAFF. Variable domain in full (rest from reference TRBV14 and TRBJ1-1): EAGVTQFPSHSVIEKGQTVTLRCDPISGHDNLYWYRRVMGKEIKFLLHFVKESKQDESGMPNNRFLAERTGGTYSTLKVQPAELEDSGVYFCASRTQGAGTEAFFGQGTRLTVV.